The next 8 T cell receptor beta chains were all read from a single sample in a study of blood T cell repertoires in COVID-19. Method: immunoSEQ multiplex PCR; TCRdb's copy keeps in-frame clones and lacks some. The table has some 270,000 clones, about nine tenths seen once. Sample: PBMCs or T cells enriched from blood (not recorded which). The receptors were sampled from a woman in her sixties or seventies who had recovered from COVID-19.

This clone occurred once. The gene calls are TRBV18 and TRBJ1-1; D is uncertain. The V gene's germline CDR1 is KGHSH and CDR2 LQKENI. V was shortened by 4 bases and J by 1 base, with 7 bases between the two germline ends. The CDR3 runs to 13 residues. DNA for the CDR3: TGTGCCAGCTCACAGGACTCGAACACTGAAGCTTTCTTT. Encoded protein: CASSQDSNTEAFF.

CDR3 residues: CASSPDRNYGYTF. In DNA form, the CDR3 reads TGCGCCAGCAGCCCTGACAGGAACTATGGCTACACCTTC. The V and J genes are TRBV4-1 and TRBJ1-2; D might be TRBD1 (6 bases). The germline V gene encodes CDR1 MGHRA and CDR2 YSYEKL. This CDR3 is built from 13 residues. V was cut by 4 bases and J by 2 bases, with 8 bases left in between.

The rearrangement uses TRBV19 and TRBJ2-2; tentative D call: TRBD1 (6 bases). Germline CDR1 is LNHDA and CDR2 is SQIVND (reference sequence). V gave up 5 bases and J gave up 8 bases, with 15 bases separating them. The CDR3 consists of 14 residues. The CDR3 DNA reads as TGTGCCAGTAGTGCGAGGACAGAACCGGGGGAGCTGTTTTTT. Translating it yields CASSARTEPGELFF.

Comments on this clone: A much larger clone differs from this one at a single base, so this may be a read error. This chain uses TRBV7-6 with TRBJ1-6; 8 nucleotides align to TRBD1. The trim removed 5 bases at V and 7 bases at J, leaving 4 bases unmatched. This CDR3 has 14 residues. Per germline, CDR1 SGHVS and CDR2 FNYEAQ. The CDR3 reads CASSTGQGNSPLHF. DNA for the CDR3: TGTGCCAGCAGCACTGGACAGGGCAATTCACCCCTCCACTTT.

This clone has just a few counts. The rearrangement joins TRBV18 to TRBJ2-7, with 9 bases matching TRBD2. The V segment lost 3 bases and the J segment 3 bases; nucleotides outside the gene matches: 21. This CDR3 spans 20 amino acids. Germline-derived CDR1 and CDR2 are KGHSH and LQKENI. Here the CDR3 DNA reads TGTGCCAGCTCACCTCCAGGGGCGGGACTAGCTTATAAAACCTACTACGAGCAGTACTTC. This encodes CASSPPGAGLAYKTYYEQYF.

The CDR3 coding sequence is TGTGCCAGCAGTGACTCTGCGGGGGGGTACAGCGATGAGCAGTTCTTC. Protein: CASSDSAGGYSDEQFF. The chain is built from TRBV6-4 and TRBJ2-1; 9 bases line up with TRBD2. Per germline, CDR1 MRHNA and CDR2 SNTAGT. Trimming cost V 0 bases and J 8 bases; bases outside gene matches: 8. The CDR3 runs 16 residues.

The J gene is TRBJ1-1, the V gene TRBV6-4; no clear D. Per the germline V gene, CDR1 is MRHNA and CDR2 is SNTAGT. V shed 6 bases and J shed 0 bases, with 8 bases lying between them. The CDR3 sequence is 13 residues long. The CDR3 coding sequence is TGTGCCAGCAGCCAGGAGGTGAACACTGAAGCTTTCTTT. Amino acid sequence: CASSQEVNTEAFF.

J is TRBJ1-1 and V is TRBV9; 7 bases are a match to TRBD1. Per the germline V gene, CDR1 is SGDLS and CDR2 is YYNGEE. Trimming removed 4 bases from V and 3 bases from J; junction bases left unmatched: 6. There are 14 residues in the CDR3. As DNA, the CDR3 is TGTGCCAGCAGCCTCGGACAGGCCTACACTGAAGCTTTCTTT. Translated, it gives CASSLGQAYTEAFF.